This T cell receptor beta chain was identified during a study of memory CD8 T cells in hepatitis C reinfection. Study background: Reinfection meant HCV RNA positivity after two negatives ≥60 days apart. Pre-reinfection samples were taken 55 to 20 weeks before detection. Study-level results: With 5 or 6 donors, public clonotype conclusions could not be definitive.

Described time point: pre-reinfection, 55 to 20 weeks before reinfection detection. The sorted cells went straight to TCR sequencing with no prior in vitro expansion. Donors came from people who inject drugs enrolled in HEPCO, Canada. V lost 6 bases and J lost 4; bases outside the gene matches: 8. The CDR3 spans 15 residues. Germline CDR1 SGHVS, CDR2 FQNEAQ. Profiled with immunoSEQ multiplex PCR; TCRdb holds only in-frame clones, not every one. The data hold 45,000 to 65,000 clones, with roughly 86% observed a single time. To note about this clone: The antigen is not known.

The genes are TRBV7-8 and TRBJ2-7; the match to TRBD2 covers 11 bases. What was sequenced was naive CD8+ T cells sorted from blood. The clonotype was recovered from a man aged 18 to 29 with hepatitis C virus infection. The CDR3 region is CASSLGLAGGYEQYF. Here the CDR3 DNA reads TGTGCCAGCAGTCTCGGGCTAGCGGGAGGTTACGAGCAGTACTTC.